The rows below give T cell receptor beta chains drawn from one sample of a study of T cell responses to AZD1222 COVID-19 vaccine. Assay: immunoSEQ multiplex PCR; the TCRdb copy retains only in-frame clones and omits some. The data contain some 83,000 clones, 86% of them singletons. The specimen comprised peripheral blood, sampled on day 0 of AZD1222 vaccination. The receptors derive from an adult in good health. Both conserved end residues are part of each CDR3. Fields, in order: V gene, clone size, J gene, D gene, CDR3 protein, CDR3 DNA. D genes are given only for firm matches. Clone size is given for some rows only: seen once, a few or many times, or a class if the clone is expanded.

TRBV6-2/TRBV6-3	-	TRBJ1-2	-	CASSYSPGPNYGYTF	TGTGCCAGCAGTTACTCGCCCGGTCCTAACTATGGCTACACCTTC
TRBV6-5	once	TRBJ1-2	-	CASSSMDGPRAVYTF	TGTGCCAGCAGCTCGATGGACGGGCCGCGTGCAGTGTACACCTTC
TRBV12-3/TRBV12-4	-	TRBJ2-1	-	CASGISGDSEQFF	TGTGCCAGCGGAATTTCGGGGGATAGTGAGCAGTTCTTC
TRBV6-5	-	TRBJ2-7	-	CAIARDRYSYEQYF	TGTGCCATCGCCCGGGACCGGTACTCCTACGAGCAGTACTTC
TRBV28	-	TRBJ1-2	TRBD1	CASSLGGQGIYGYTF	TGTGCCAGCAGTTTAGGGGGACAGGGCATCTATGGCTACACCTTC
TRBV9	-	TRBJ2-7	-	CASSVGHRGGGYEQYF	TGTGCCAGCAGCGTAGGGCACAGGGGCGGGGGCTACGAGCAGTACTTC
TRBV6-5	-	TRBJ2-2	-	CASSYGTGSTGELFF	TGTGCCAGCAGTTACGGCACGGGTTCCACCGGGGAGCTGTTTTTT
TRBV28	-	TRBJ1-1	-	CASTDRFVEAFF	TGTGCCAGCACCGACCGATTTGTTGAAGCTTTCTTT
TRBV7-9	-	TRBJ2-2	-	CANPPPPYSLNTGELFF	TGTGCCAATCCCCCACCCCCGTACAGCTTGAACACCGGGGAGCTGTTTTTT
TRBV18	-	TRBJ2-1	TRBD2	CASSLLAGGPVSYNEQFF	TGTGCCAGCTCACTACTAGCGGGGGGGCCGGTCTCCTACAATGAGCAGTTCTTC
TRBV9	-	TRBJ2-2	-	CASSVDAGRVTGELFF	TGTGCCAGCAGCGTAGATGCGGGAAGAGTCACCGGGGAGCTGTTTTTT
TRBV3-1/TRBV3-2	-	TRBJ2-1	TRBD2	CASSHDGPRRGVSSYNEQFF	TGTGCCAGCAGCCACGACGGCCCCAGGCGGGGGGTAAGCTCCTACAATGAGCAGTTCTTC
TRBV9	-	TRBJ1-3	-	CASSVVGGAPTSGNTIYF	TGTGCCAGCAGCGTAGTGGGAGGGGCCCCGACCTCTGGAAACACCATATATTTT
TRBV5-1	-	TRBJ2-5	TRBD2	CASSLAPGGGDQETQYF	TGCGCCAGCAGCTTGGCCCCTGGCGGGGGGGACCAAGAGACCCAGTACTTC
TRBV5-1	-	TRBJ1-1	TRBD1	CASSSQGGGTEAFF	TGCGCCAGCAGCTCCCAGGGGGGAGGGACTGAAGCTTTCTTT
TRBV12-3/TRBV12-4	-	TRBJ1-1	-	CASSLGTGEAFF	TGTGCCAGCAGTTTGGGTACGGGGGAAGCTTTCTTT
TRBV30	-	TRBJ1-2	-	CAWKTEPYYGYTF	TGTGCCTGGAAAACCGAGCCCTACTATGGCTACACCTTC
TRBV10-3	-	TRBJ2-7	TRBD2	CAISESLRGTSGRAGSYEQYF	TGTGCCATCAGTGAGTCTCTTCGCGGGACTAGCGGGAGGGCCGGCTCCTACGAGCAGTACTTC
TRBV9	-	TRBJ1-2	TRBD1	CASSPTGGSLGYTF	TGTGCCAGCAGCCCAACAGGGGGCTCCCTTGGCTACACCTTC
TRBV19	few	TRBJ1-1	TRBD1	CASSAEGQGRPEAFF	TGTGCCAGTAGTGCCGAGGGACAGGGCCGTCCTGAAGCTTTCTTT
TRBV7-9	-	TRBJ2-6	-	CASRPGFGANVLTF	TGTGCCAGCCGACCCGGGTTTGGGGCCAACGTCCTGACTTTC